This is a list of T cell receptor beta chains from one sample in a study of shared clonotypes between healthy human individuals. Assay: immunoSEQ multiplex PCR; the TCRdb copy retains only in-frame clones and omits some. Of about 1.5 million clones in the sample, 98% were seen once. The sequencing input was naive CD4+ T cells sorted from blood. Receptor source: a man between 25 and 39 years old in good health. Each CDR3 is given with its conserved first and last residue. D genes are given only for firm matches. Part of the rows lack a size; the others show once, few, many or a class for expanded clones.

CDR3nt: TGTGCCACCGTTAAAGATAGCAATCAGCCCCAGCATTTT; CDR3aa: CATVKDSNQPQHF; j_gene: TRBJ1-5; abundance: once; v_gene: TRBV28; d_gene: .
CDR3nt: TGTGCCAGCTCACCACGGTTGATGCGGGAGGAGACCCAGTACTTC; CDR3aa: CASSPRLMREETQYF; j_gene: TRBJ2-5; abundance: .; v_gene: TRBV18; d_gene: TRBD2
CDR3nt: TGTGCCAGCAGCCGCGGGCTCCAAGAGACCCAGTACTTC; CDR3aa: CASSRGLQETQYF; j_gene: TRBJ2-5; abundance: once; v_gene: TRBV6-5; d_gene: .
CDR3nt: TGTGCCAGCAGCTTCCTGGGAGTGAACACTGAAGCTTTCTTT; CDR3aa: CASSFLGVNTEAFF; j_gene: TRBJ1-1; abundance: .; v_gene: TRBV5-5; d_gene: .
CDR3nt: TGTGCCAGCAGTCTGGGACAGGGTTTAACCTATGGCTACACCTTC; CDR3aa: CASSLGQGLTYGYTF; j_gene: TRBJ1-2; abundance: .; v_gene: TRBV6-5; d_gene: TRBD1
CDR3nt: TGTGCCAGCAGCCCTCATGGGCCTTTAGAGACCCAGTACTTC; CDR3aa: CASSPHGPLETQYF; j_gene: TRBJ2-5; abundance: .; v_gene: TRBV9; d_gene: .
CDR3nt: TGTGCCAGCAGCGTAGGGCTGGTAGCGGGTACCTACGAGCAGTACTTC; CDR3aa: CASSVGLVAGTYEQYF; j_gene: TRBJ2-7; abundance: .; v_gene: TRBV9; d_gene: TRBD2
CDR3nt: TGCGCCAGCAGCTTGGTCCCTGAAAACACCCAGTACTTC; CDR3aa: CASSLVPENTQYF; j_gene: TRBJ2-5; abundance: .; v_gene: TRBV5-1; d_gene: .
CDR3nt: TGCGCCAGCAGCTTGTCCCGTGTTGAGACCCAGTACTTC; CDR3aa: CASSLSRVETQYF; j_gene: TRBJ2-5; abundance: .; v_gene: TRBV5-1; d_gene: .
CDR3nt: TGCGCCAGCAGGGAAGGGGTGGGAACTGAAGCTTTCTTT; CDR3aa: CASREGVGTEAFF; j_gene: TRBJ1-1; abundance: .; v_gene: TRBV5-1; d_gene: .
CDR3nt: TGTGCCAGCAGCGAACTAGCGGGAGGTCACTACGAGCAGTACTTC; CDR3aa: CASSELAGGHYEQYF; j_gene: TRBJ2-7; abundance: .; v_gene: TRBV28; d_gene: TRBD2
CDR3nt: TGTGCCAGCAGTTACAGGGGGCGCTTCCAGGAGACCCAGTACTTC; CDR3aa: CASSYRGRFQETQYF; j_gene: TRBJ2-5; abundance: .; v_gene: TRBV28; d_gene: TRBD1
CDR3nt: TGTGCCAGCAGCTTGAGGCTAGCGGGAGATGACGAGCAGTACTTC; CDR3aa: CASSLRLAGDDEQYF; j_gene: TRBJ2-7; abundance: .; v_gene: TRBV5-4; d_gene: TRBD2
CDR3nt: TGTGCCAGCAGCGTAGGCGCCACGCGGGAAACAGATACGCAGTATTTT; CDR3aa: CASSVGATRETDTQYF; j_gene: TRBJ2-3; abundance: .; v_gene: TRBV9; d_gene: .
CDR3nt: TGTGCCAGCAGCACCGGCGCCCGATCCTACGAGCAGTACTTC; CDR3aa: CASSTGARSYEQYF; j_gene: TRBJ2-7; abundance: .; v_gene: TRBV2; d_gene: .
CDR3nt: TGTGCCAGCAGCCGGAACAGGGGTAGCACAGATACGCAGTATTTT; CDR3aa: CASSRNRGSTDTQYF; j_gene: TRBJ2-3; abundance: .; v_gene: TRBV7-9; d_gene: TRBD1
CDR3nt: TGTGCCAGCAGCTTAACGGGCGAGGGAGCTGGGGCCAACGTCCTGACTTTC; CDR3aa: CASSLTGEGAGANVLTF; j_gene: TRBJ2-6; abundance: .; v_gene: TRBV7-9; d_gene: .
CDR3nt: TGCGCCAGCAGCCTGGGACAGTTCACTGAAGCTTTCTTT; CDR3aa: CASSLGQFTEAFF; j_gene: TRBJ1-1; abundance: .; v_gene: TRBV5-1; d_gene: TRBD1
CDR3nt: TGTGCCAGCAGCTTTACCCTGGGGGGCGGGGCAGATACGCAGTATTTT; CDR3aa: CASSFTLGGGADTQYF; j_gene: TRBJ2-3; abundance: .; v_gene: TRBV7-9; d_gene: .
CDR3nt: TGTGCCAGCAGTTCTATGCCCGACAGATTTCCCTACAATGAGCAGTTCTTC; CDR3aa: CASSSMPDRFPYNEQFF; j_gene: TRBJ2-1; abundance: .; v_gene: TRBV27; d_gene: .
CDR3nt: TGTGCCAGCAGCTTGGCAGGGACAGGAGCATACGAGCAGTACTTC; CDR3aa: CASSLAGTGAYEQYF; j_gene: TRBJ2-7; abundance: .; v_gene: TRBV5-5; d_gene: TRBD1
CDR3nt: TGTGCCAGCAACACCCGGGACAACTTGAGCTCTGGGGCCAACGTCCTGACTTTC; CDR3aa: CASNTRDNLSSGANVLTF; j_gene: TRBJ2-6; abundance: .; v_gene: TRBV21-1; d_gene: .
CDR3nt: TGTGCCACCAGCAGAGATGGGGGTTACGAGCAGTACTTC; CDR3aa: CATSRDGGYEQYF; j_gene: TRBJ2-7; abundance: .; v_gene: TRBV15; d_gene: .
CDR3nt: TGTGCCAGCAGCCCCCCCGGACTAGCTTTGGGCGAGCAGTACTTC; CDR3aa: CASSPPGLALGEQYF; j_gene: TRBJ2-7; abundance: .; v_gene: TRBV11-2; d_gene: TRBD2